This TCR beta chain was obtained from a study of chemoradiotherapy in HPV16-positive cancers. At the level of the study: Candidate HPV-specific clones and shared TCR motifs came from two HPV16-positive patients. Overall study results and limits: Non-HPV-specific T cells did not expand in tumors during treatment, whereas candidate HPV-specific clones and E7-related motifs did. Functional assays defining HPV-specific T cells used only a couple of HPV16-positive patients.

Germline V lookup: CDR1 SNHLY, CDR2 FYNNEI. V dropped 6 bases and J dropped 2 bases, with 14 bases sitting between them. This CDR3 has 15 amino acids. Measured with immunoSEQ multiplex PCR; TCRdb has only the in-frame clones, and not every one. The sample has about 16,000 clones, about 74% seen once. This clone was detected a few times. The antigen remains undetermined. The sequence came from a human donor with HPV-associated anogenital cancer. V gene TRBV2 combines with J gene TRBJ2-1, with D tentatively TRBD2 (7 bases). The sample here was tumor tissue, taken from a patient who underwent chemoradiotherapy. CDR3 region: CASRRESGAYNEQFF. The CDR3 nucleotides are TGTGCCAGCAGGCGGGAGTCAGGGGCCTACAATGAGCAGTTCTTC.